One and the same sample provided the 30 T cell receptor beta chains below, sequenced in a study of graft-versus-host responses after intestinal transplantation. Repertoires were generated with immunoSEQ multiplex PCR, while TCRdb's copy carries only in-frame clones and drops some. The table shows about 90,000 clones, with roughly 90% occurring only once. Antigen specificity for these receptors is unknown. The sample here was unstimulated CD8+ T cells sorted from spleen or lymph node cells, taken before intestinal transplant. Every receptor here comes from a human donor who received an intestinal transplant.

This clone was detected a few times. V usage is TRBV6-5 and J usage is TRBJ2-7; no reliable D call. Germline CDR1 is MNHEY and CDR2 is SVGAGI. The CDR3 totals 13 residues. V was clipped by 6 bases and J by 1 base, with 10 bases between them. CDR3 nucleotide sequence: TGTGCCAGCAGCATACAGAAATCCTACGAGCAGTACTTC. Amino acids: CASSIQKSYEQYF.

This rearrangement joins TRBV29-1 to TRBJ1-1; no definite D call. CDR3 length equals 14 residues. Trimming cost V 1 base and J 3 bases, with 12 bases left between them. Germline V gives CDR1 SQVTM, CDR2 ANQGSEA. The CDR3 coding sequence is TGCAGCGTTGAAGGGGCCCCCCTGGACACTGAAGCTTTCTTT. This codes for CSVEGAPLDTEAFF. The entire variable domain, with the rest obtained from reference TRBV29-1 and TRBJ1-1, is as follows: SAVISQKPSRDICQRGTSLTIQCQVDSQVTMMFWYRQQPGQSLTLIATANQGSEATYESGFVIDKFPISRPNLTFSTLTVSNMSPEDSSIYLCSVEGAPLDTEAFFGQGTRLTVV.

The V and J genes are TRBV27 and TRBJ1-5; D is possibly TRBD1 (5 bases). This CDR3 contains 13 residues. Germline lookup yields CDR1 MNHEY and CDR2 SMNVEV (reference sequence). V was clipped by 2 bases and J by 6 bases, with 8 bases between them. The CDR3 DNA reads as TGTGCCAGCAGTTTAGGGGCAGCTCAGCCCCAGCATTTT. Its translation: CASSLGAAQPQHF.

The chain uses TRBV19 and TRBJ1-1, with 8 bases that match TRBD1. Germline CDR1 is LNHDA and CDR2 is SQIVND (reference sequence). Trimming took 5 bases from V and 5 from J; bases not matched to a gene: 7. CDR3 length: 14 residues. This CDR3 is CASSPGQGLTEAFF. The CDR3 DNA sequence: TGTGCCAGTAGTCCCGGACAGGGCTTAACTGAAGCTTTCTTT.

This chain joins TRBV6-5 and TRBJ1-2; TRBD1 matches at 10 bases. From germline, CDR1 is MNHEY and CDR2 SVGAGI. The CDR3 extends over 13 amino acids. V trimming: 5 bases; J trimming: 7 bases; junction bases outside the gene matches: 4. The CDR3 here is CASSPGTGVGYTF. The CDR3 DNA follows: TGTGCCAGCAGTCCCGGGACAGGGGTTGGCTACACCTTC.

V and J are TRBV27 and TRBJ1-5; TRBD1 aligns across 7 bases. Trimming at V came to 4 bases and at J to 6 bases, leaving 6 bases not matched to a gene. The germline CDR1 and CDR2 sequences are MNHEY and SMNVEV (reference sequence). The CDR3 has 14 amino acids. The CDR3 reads CASSSRQGVQPQHF. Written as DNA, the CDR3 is TGTGCCAGCAGTTCTAGACAGGGCGTTCAGCCCCAGCATTTT.

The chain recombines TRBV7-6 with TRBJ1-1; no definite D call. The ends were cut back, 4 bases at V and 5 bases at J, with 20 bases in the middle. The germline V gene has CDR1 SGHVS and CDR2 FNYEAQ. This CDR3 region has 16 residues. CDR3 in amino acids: CASSYQPMGEGTEAFF. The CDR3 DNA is TGTGCCAGCAGCTACCAGCCGATGGGAGAAGGTACTGAAGCTTTCTTT.

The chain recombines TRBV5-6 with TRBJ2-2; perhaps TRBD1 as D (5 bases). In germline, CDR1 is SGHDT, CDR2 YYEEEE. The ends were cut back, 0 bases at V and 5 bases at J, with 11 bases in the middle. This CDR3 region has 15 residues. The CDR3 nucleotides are TGTGCCAGCAGCTTGGTCAGGGATGTGACCGGGGAGCTGTTTTTT. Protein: CASSLVRDVTGELFF.

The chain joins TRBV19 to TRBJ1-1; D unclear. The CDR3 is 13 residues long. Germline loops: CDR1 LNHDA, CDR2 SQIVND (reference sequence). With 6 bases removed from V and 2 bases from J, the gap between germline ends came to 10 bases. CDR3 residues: CASRDHSNTEAFF. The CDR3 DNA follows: TGTGCCAGTAGGGATCACAGCAACACTGAAGCTTTCTTT.

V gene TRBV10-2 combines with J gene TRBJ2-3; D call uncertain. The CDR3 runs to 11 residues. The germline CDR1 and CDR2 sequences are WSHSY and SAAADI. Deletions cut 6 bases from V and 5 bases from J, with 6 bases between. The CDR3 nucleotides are TGCGCCAGCAGGTTCGGAGATACGCAGTATTTT. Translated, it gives CASRFGDTQYF.

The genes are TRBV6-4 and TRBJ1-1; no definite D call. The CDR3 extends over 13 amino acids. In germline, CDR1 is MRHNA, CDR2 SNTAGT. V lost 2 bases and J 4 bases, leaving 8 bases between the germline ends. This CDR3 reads CASSDRPGTEAFF. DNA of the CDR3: TGTGCCAGCAGTGACCGCCCCGGCACTGAAGCTTTCTTT.

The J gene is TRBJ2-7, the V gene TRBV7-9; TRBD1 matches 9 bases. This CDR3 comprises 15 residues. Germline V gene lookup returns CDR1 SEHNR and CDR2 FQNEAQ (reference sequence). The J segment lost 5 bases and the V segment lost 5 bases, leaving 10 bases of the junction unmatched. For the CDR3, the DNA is TGTGCCAGCAGCCCCCGGGACAGGGCCGTTGACGAGCAGTACTTC. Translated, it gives CASSPRDRAVDEQYF.

In DNA form, the CDR3 reads TGTGCCAGCTCACCACCGGCAGACAGTTATGGCTACACCTTC. Protein product: CASSPPADSYGYTF. V is TRBV18 and J is TRBJ1-2, with D possibly being TRBD1 (5 bases). The V gene lost 0 bases and the J gene lost 5 bases, with 10 bases spanning the gap. This CDR3 region has 14 residues. CDR1 KGHSH and CDR2 LQKENI come from the germline V gene.

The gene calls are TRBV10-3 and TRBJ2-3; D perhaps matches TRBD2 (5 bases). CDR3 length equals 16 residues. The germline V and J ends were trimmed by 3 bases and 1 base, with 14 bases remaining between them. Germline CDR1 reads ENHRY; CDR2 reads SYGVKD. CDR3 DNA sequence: TGTGCCATCAGTGAAGGAAGAACTAGGCGCACAGATACGCAGTATTTT. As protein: CAISEGRTRRTDTQYF.

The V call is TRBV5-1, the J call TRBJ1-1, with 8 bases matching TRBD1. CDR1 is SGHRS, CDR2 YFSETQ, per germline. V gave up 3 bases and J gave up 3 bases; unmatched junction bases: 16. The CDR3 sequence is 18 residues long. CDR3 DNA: TGCGCCAGCAGCTCCCTGGACAGGGCCTATCATGGGGACACTGAAGCTTTCTTT. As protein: CASSSLDRAYHGDTEAFF.

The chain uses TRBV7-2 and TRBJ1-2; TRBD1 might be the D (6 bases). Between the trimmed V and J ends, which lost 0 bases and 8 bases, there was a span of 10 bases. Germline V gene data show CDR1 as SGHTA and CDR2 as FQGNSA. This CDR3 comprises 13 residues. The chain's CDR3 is CASSLAGGGGYTF. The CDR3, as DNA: TGTGCCAGCAGCTTAGCAGGGGGGGGCGGCTACACCTTC.

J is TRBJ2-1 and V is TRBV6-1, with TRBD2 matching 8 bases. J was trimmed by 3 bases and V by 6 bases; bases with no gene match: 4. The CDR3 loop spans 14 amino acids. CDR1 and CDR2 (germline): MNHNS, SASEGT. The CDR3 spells CASRIAGIYNEQFF. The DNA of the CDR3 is TGTGCCAGCAGAATAGCGGGGATCTACAATGAGCAGTTCTTC.

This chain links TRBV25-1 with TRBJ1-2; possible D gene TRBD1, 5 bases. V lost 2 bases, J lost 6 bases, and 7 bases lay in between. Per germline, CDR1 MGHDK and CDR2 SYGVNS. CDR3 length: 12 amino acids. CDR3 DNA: TGTGCCAGCAGTGAAGGGGCTCATGGCTACACCTTC. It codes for CASSEGAHGYTF.

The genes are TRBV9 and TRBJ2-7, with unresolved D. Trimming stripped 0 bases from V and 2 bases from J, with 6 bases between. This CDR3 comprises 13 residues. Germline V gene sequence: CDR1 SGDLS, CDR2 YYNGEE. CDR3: CASSVDIPYEQYF. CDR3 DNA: TGTGCCAGCAGCGTAGATATCCCCTACGAGCAGTACTTC.

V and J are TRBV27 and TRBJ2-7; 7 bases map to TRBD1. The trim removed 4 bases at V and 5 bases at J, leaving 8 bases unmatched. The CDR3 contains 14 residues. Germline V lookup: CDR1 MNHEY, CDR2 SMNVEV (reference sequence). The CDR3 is CASSSLDRVDEQYF. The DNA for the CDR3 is TGTGCCAGCAGTTCCCTCGACAGGGTAGACGAGCAGTACTTC.

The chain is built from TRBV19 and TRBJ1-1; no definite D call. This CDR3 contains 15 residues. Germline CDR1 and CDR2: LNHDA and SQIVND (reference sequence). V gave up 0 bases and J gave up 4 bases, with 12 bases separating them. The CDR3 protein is CASSIDSSLGTEAFF. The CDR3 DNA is TGTGCCAGTAGTATAGATTCAAGCCTAGGCACTGAAGCTTTCTTT.

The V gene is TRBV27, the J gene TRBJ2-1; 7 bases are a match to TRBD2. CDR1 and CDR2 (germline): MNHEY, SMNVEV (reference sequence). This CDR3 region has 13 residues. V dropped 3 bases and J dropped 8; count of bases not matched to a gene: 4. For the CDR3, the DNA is TGTGCCAGCAGTTTTGGCGGGAGCTATGAGCAGTTCTTC. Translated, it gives CASSFGGSYEQFF.

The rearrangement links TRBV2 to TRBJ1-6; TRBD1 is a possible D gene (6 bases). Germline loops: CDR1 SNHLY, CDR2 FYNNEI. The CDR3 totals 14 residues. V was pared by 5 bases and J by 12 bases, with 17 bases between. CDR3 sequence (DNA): TGTGCCAGCAGTAACCGGGACAATCAAGAACCCCTCCACTTT. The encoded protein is CASSNRDNQEPLHF. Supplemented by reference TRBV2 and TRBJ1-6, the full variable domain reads EPEVTQTPSHQVTQMGQEVILRCVPISNHLYFYWYRQILGQKVEFLVSFYNNEISEKSEIFDDQFSVERPDGSNFTLKIRSTKLEDSAMYFCASSNRDNQEPLHFGNGTRLTVT.

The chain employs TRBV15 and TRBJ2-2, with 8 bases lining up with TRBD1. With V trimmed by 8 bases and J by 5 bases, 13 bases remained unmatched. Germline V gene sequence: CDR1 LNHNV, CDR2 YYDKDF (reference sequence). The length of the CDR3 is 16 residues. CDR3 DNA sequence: TGTGCCACCTTAGCCCAGGACAGGGTATCAACCGGGGAGCTGTTTTTT. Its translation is CATLAQDRVSTGELFF.

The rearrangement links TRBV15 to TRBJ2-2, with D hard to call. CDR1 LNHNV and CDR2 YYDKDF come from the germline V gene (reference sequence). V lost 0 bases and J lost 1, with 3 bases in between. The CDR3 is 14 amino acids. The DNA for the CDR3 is TGTGCCACCAGCAGAGACGGGAACACCGGGGAGCTGTTTTTT. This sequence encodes CATSRDGNTGELFF.

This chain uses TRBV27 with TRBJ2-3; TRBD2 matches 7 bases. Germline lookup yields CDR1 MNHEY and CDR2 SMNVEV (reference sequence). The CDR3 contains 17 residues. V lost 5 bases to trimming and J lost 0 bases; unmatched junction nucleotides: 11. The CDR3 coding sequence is TGTGCCAGCAGTCTCAAGAAGCGGGGTGCTAGCACAGATACGCAGTATTTT. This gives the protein CASSLKKRGASTDTQYF.

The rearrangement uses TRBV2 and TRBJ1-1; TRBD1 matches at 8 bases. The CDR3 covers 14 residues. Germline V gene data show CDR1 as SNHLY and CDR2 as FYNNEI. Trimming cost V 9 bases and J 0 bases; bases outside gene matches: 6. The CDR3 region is CARRTGIMNTEAFF. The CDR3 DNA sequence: TGTGCCAGGCGGACAGGGATAATGAACACTGAAGCTTTCTTT. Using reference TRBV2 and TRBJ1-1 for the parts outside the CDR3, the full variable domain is EPEVTQTPSHQVTQMGQEVILRCVPISNHLYFYWYRQILGQKVEFLVSFYNNEISEKSEIFDDQFSVERPDGSNFTLKIRSTKLEDSAMYFCARRTGIMNTEAFFGQGTRLTVV.

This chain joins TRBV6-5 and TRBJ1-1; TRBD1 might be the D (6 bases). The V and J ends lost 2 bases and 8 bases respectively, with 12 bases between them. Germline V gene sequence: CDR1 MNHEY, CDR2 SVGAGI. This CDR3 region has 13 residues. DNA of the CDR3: TGTGCCAGCAGTTACGGGGGGGCGCGGGAAGCTTTCTTT. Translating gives CASSYGGAREAFF.

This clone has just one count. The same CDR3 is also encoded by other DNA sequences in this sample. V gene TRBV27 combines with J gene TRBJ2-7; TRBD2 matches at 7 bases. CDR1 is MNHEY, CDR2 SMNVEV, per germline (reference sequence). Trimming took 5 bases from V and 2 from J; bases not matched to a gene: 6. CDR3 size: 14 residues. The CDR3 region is CASSPGLAAYEQYF. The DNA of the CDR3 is TGTGCCAGCAGTCCGGGCCTAGCGGCCTACGAGCAGTACTTC.

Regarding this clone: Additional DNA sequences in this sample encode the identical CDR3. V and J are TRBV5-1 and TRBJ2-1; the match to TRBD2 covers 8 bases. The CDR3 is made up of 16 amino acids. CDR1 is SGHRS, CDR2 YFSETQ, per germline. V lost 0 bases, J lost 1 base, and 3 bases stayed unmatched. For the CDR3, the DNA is TGCGCCAGCAGCTTGGGGTTAGCGGGGTCCTACAATGAGCAGTTCTTC. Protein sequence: CASSLGLAGSYNEQFF.